This TCR beta chain was obtained from a study of shared clonotypes between healthy human individuals. The study's findings and limits: What naive subsets generally showed was a larger estimated richness than memory subsets showed. Among donors, clonotype sharing was expected to be affected by sequencing depth.

It was across several immunoSEQ plates that each subset's genomic DNA was evenly split. The table came from immunoSEQ multiplex PCR; TCRdb's copy has only in-frame clones and leaves some out. This table holds 2,500,000 or so clones, over 85% found once. Of note for this clone: What it recognizes is unknown.

Germline V gives CDR1 SGHKS, CDR2 YYEKEE (reference sequence). Trimming removed 3 bases from V and 4 bases from J; junction bases left unmatched: 5. The CDR3 runs 15 residues. This chain joins TRBV5-5 and TRBJ1-4; 8 bases line up with TRBD1. Material for sequencing was naive CD4+ T cells from PBMCs. Subset described: CD45RA+ positively selected. This clonotype originated in a man aged 18 to 30 in good health. Some clones in this sample may be carry-over from other donors' samples. The DNA of the CDR3 is TGTGCCAGCAGCTCGACGACAGGGGTTAATGAAAAACTGTTTTTT. As protein: CASSSTTGVNEKLFF.